Listed below are T cell receptor beta chains from one sample, sequenced in a study of beta chain features in type 1 diabetes. TCRdb's table, derived via immunoSEQ multiplex PCR, lists solely in-frame clones and lacks some. The sample lists 300,000 to 400,000 clones, approximately 13% occurring once. Sequencing input: naive CD4+ T cells from blood. All receptors derive from a woman aged 18-29 years with type 1 diabetes. The CDR3 runs from the conserved cysteine through the conserved F or W. The order of the fields is D gene, J gene, clone size, V gene, CDR3 protein, CDR3 DNA. A D gene is named only where the DNA matches it firmly. Part of the rows lack a size; the others show once, few, many or a class for expanded clones.

D: TRBD2
J: TRBJ2-1
size: few
V: TRBV28
CDR3: CASSQTGLEFF
DNA: TGTGCCAGCAGCCAGACGGGACTAGAGTTCTTC

D: .
J: TRBJ2-5
size: .
V: TRBV4-1
CDR3: CASSQPLSDPQGTQYF
DNA: TGCGCCAGCAGCCAACCGCTAAGTGACCCTCAGGGGACCCAGTACTTC

D: TRBD2
J: TRBJ2-7
size: .
V: TRBV28
CDR3: CASRPGLAGSYEQYF
DNA: TGTGCCAGCAGGCCGGGACTAGCGGGAAGTTACGAGCAGTACTTC

D: .
J: TRBJ2-3
size: .
V: TRBV6-5
CDR3: CASSLRDTQYF
DNA: TGTGCCAGCAGTTTGAGAGATACGCAGTATTTT

D: .
J: TRBJ2-3
size: few
V: TRBV29-1
CDR3: CSVARGSTDTQYF
DNA: TGCAGCGTTGCAAGGGGCTCCACAGATACGCAGTATTTT

D: TRBD2
J: TRBJ2-1
size: .
V: TRBV18
CDR3: CASSPREGGNEQFF
DNA: TGTGCCAGCTCACCGCGGGAGGGCGGGAATGAGCAGTTCTTC

D: .
J: TRBJ1-5
size: .
V: TRBV4-1
CDR3: CASSQDPGGRFSNQPQHF
DNA: TGCGCCAGCAGCCAAGACCCGGGAGGGCGGTTTAGCAATCAGCCCCAGCATTTT

D: TRBD2
J: TRBJ2-3
size: .
V: TRBV10-3
CDR3: CAISGLAGVSDTQYF
DNA: TGTGCCATCAGTGGACTAGCGGGAGTCTCGGATACGCAGTATTTT

D: TRBD1
J: TRBJ1-2
size: .
V: TRBV18
CDR3: CASSRDREYNYGYTF
DNA: TGTGCCAGCTCCAGGGACAGGGAATATAACTATGGCTACACCTTC

D: .
J: TRBJ2-7
size: few
V: TRBV28
CDR3: CASISGGAGASYEQYF
DNA: TGTGCCAGCATCTCCGGCGGGGCGGGCGCTTCCTACGAGCAGTACTTC

D: TRBD1
J: TRBJ2-7
size: few
V: TRBV15
CDR3: CATSRDPRTGNEQYF
DNA: TGTGCCACCAGCAGAGATCCCCGGACAGGGAACGAGCAGTACTTC

D: TRBD2
J: TRBJ2-7
size: few
V: TRBV28
CDR3: CASSSSGTNHYEQYF
DNA: TGTGCCAGCAGTTCCTCCGGGACTAACCACTACGAGCAGTACTTC

D: TRBD2
J: TRBJ2-7
size: .
V: TRBV30
CDR3: CAWSGFSGRDYEQYF
DNA: TGTGCCTGGAGTGGATTCAGCGGGAGGGACTACGAGCAGTACTTC

D: .
J: TRBJ1-2
size: .
V: TRBV30
CDR3: CAWSGGENYGYTF
DNA: TGTGCCTGGAGTGGAGGCGAAAACTATGGCTACACCTTC

D: .
J: TRBJ2-2
size: few
V: TRBV9
CDR3: CASSVESGSGELFF
DNA: TGTGCCAGCAGCGTAGAGTCCGGGTCCGGGGAGCTGTTTTTT

D: .
J: TRBJ2-7
size: .
V: TRBV28
CDR3: CASSFSLYEQYF
DNA: TGTGCCAGCAGTTTTAGTCTATACGAGCAGTACTTC

D: .
J: TRBJ2-1
size: few
V: TRBV6-5
CDR3: CASSPGWNEQFF
DNA: TGTGCCAGCAGTCCGGGGTGGAATGAGCAGTTCTTC

D: TRBD1
J: TRBJ1-2
size: .
V: TRBV29-1
CDR3: CSVFTGGMDYGYTF
DNA: TGCAGCGTTTTCACAGGGGGCATGGACTATGGCTACACCTTC

D: TRBD1
J: TRBJ2-5
size: few
V: TRBV5-1
CDR3: CASSRGQGLETQYF
DNA: TGCGCCAGCAGCAGAGGACAGGGGCTAGAGACCCAGTACTTC

D: TRBD2
J: TRBJ2-7
size: few
V: TRBV2
CDR3: CASNNGGTYEQYF
DNA: TGTGCCAGCAATAACGGGGGGACCTACGAGCAGTACTTC

D: .
J: TRBJ1-4
size: .
V: TRBV28
CDR3: CASSNSDSPNEKLFF
DNA: TGTGCCAGCAGTAACTCGGACAGCCCAAATGAAAAACTGTTTTTT

D: .
J: TRBJ2-6
size: few
V: TRBV2
CDR3: CASRQEPSGANVLTF
DNA: TGTGCCAGCCGGCAGGAACCCTCTGGGGCCAACGTCCTGACTTTC

D: .
J: TRBJ1-2
size: few
V: TRBV14
CDR3: CASSQETPDFLADYGYTF
DNA: TGTGCCAGCAGCCAAGAAACTCCGGACTTTTTGGCGGACTATGGCTACACCTTC

D: TRBD1
J: TRBJ1-2
size: .
V: TRBV7-2
CDR3: CASSFLDRARGYTF
DNA: TGTGCCAGCAGCTTTTTGGACAGGGCCCGAGGCTACACCTTC

D: TRBD2
J: TRBJ2-3
size: few
V: TRBV28
CDR3: CASSRGLAGGKWTDTQYF
DNA: TGTGCCAGCAGCCGCGGACTAGCGGGAGGTAAATGGACAGATACGCAGTATTTT

D: .
J: TRBJ2-1
size: few
V: TRBV14
CDR3: CASSHRASRTGSSYNEQFF
DNA: TGTGCCAGCAGCCATAGAGCCAGCCGAACAGGGAGCTCCTACAATGAGCAGTTCTTC

D: .
J: TRBJ2-5
size: .
V: TRBV7-2
CDR3: CASSFASRNSAQYF
DNA: TGTGCCAGCAGCTTCGCTAGCCGGAATTCGGCCCAGTACTTC

D: TRBD1
J: TRBJ2-7
size: few
V: TRBV5-4
CDR3: CASSGGQGRYEQYF
DNA: TGTGCCAGCAGCGGAGGACAGGGGAGATACGAGCAGTACTTC

D: .
J: TRBJ1-1
size: few
V: TRBV30
CDR3: CAWIAGEVVTEAFF
DNA: TGTGCCTGGATTGCGGGGGAAGTGGTCACTGAAGCTTTCTTT